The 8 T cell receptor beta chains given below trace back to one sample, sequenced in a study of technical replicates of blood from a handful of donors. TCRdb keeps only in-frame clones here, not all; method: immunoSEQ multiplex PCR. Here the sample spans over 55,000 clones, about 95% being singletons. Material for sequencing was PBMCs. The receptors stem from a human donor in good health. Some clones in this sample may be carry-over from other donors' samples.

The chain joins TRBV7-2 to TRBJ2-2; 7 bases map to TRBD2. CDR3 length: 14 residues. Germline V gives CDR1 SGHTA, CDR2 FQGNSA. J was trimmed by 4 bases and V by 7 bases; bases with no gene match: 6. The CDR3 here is CASTLATSTGELFF. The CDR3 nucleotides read TGTGCCAGCACACTAGCGACTAGCACCGGGGAGCTGTTTTTT.

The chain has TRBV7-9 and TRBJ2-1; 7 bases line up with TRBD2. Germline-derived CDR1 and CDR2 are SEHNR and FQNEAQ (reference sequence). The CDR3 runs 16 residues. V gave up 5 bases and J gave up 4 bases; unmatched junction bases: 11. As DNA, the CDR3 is TGTGCCAGCAGCCCGTCGGCGGGAGAGAGGTACAATGAGCAGTTCTTC. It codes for CASSPSAGERYNEQFF.

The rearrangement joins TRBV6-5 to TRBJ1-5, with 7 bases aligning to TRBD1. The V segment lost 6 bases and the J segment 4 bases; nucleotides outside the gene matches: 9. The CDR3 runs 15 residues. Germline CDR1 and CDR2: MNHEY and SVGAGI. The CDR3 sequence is CASSPRDRQNQPQHF. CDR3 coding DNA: TGTGCCAGCAGCCCCCGGGACAGACAAAATCAGCCCCAGCATTTT.

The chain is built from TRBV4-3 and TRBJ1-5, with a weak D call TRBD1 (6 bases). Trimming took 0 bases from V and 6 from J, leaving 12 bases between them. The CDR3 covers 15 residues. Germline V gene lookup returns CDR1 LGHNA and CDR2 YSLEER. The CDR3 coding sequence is TGCGCCAGCAGCCAAGAAAGGGGGGGAAGTCAGCCCCAGCATTTT. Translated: CASSQERGGSQPQHF.

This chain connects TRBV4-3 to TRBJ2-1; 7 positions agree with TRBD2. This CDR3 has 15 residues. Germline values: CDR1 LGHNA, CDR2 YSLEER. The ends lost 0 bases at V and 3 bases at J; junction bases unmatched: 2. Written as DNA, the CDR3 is TGCGCCAGCAGCCAAGATCCTAGCGGCTACAATGAGCAGTTCTTC. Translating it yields CASSQDPSGYNEQFF.

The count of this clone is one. The DNA of the CDR3 is TGTGCCAGTAGTATGCTGGACAGGGGGCGCGAGCAGTACTTC. This translates into CASSMLDRGREQYF. This rearrangement joins TRBV19 to TRBJ2-7, with TRBD1 matching over 11 bases. V lost 3 bases and J lost 6; bases outside the gene matches: 4. CDR3 length equals 14 residues. Per the germline V gene, CDR1 is LNHDA and CDR2 is SQIVND (reference sequence).

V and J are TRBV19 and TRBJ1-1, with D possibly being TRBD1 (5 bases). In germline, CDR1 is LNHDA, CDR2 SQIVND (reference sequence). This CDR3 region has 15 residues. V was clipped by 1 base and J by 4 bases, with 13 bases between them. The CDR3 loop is CASSIGPGATTEAFF. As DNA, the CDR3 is TGTGCCAGTAGTATAGGCCCTGGGGCTACCACTGAAGCTTTCTTT.

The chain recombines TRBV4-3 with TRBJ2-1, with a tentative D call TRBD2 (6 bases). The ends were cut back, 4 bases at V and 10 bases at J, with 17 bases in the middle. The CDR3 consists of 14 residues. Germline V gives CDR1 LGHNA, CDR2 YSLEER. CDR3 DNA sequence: TGCGCCAGCAGCCCGAGCAGACTAGTGGTAGAGCAGTTCTTC. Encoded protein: CASSPSRLVVEQFF.